The present entry profiles one T cell receptor delta chain with its context. The protein given by TCRdb reflects a much larger clone and differs at residue 11 from this DNA's translation, likely from a read error; the protein shown is the DNA's translation. Within the sample, other DNA sequences also encode this same CDR3. This sample stems from a study of gamma-delta T cells after stem cell transplantation. Per the germline V gene, CDR1 is GEAIGNYY and CDR2 is EKD. The CDR3 runs to 16 residues. TCRdb re-called the RT-PCR reads using CATT. The profile shows around 1,600 delta-chain clones, 5% to 6% of them singletons.

The material sequenced was gamma-delta T cells. The chain combines TRDV2 with TRDJ3; TRDD3 might be the D (5 bases). The receptor's source is a human donor. It is not recorded whose cells these are; they may come from a transplant donor. In DNA form, the CDR3 reads TGCGCCTGTGACGCCAGACTATCCTGGGACGCCCGACAGATGTTTTTC. Its protein product is CACDARLSWDARQMFF.